This T cell receptor (beta chain) is drawn from a study of T cells after yellow fever vaccination. The overall study: Some fractions had low cell numbers, and these were prepared with SMART-Seq v4 Ultra Low Input.

This clonotype was counted only a few times. TCRdb re-analysed the 5' RACE reads in MiXCR, keeping a single row per CDR3 protein. In the table there are some 200,000 distinct CDR3 sequences, approximately 11% of which are singletons. This CDR3 spans 17 amino acids. Germline-derived CDR1 and CDR2 are MNHNS and SASEGT. V trimming: 6 bases; J trimming: 3 bases; junction bases outside the gene matches: 12. This clonotype was obtained from a man younger than 35 who received the YFV17D yellow fever vaccine. The rearrangement joins TRBV6-1 to TRBJ2-5; the match to TRBD2 covers 11 bases. Here the sequenced sample was CD8+ T cells sorted from PBMCs, taken 15 days after the yellow fever booster vaccination. The CDR3 sequence is CASRDRPGLAEEETQYF. CDR3 DNA: TGTGCCAGCAGAGACCGTCCGGGACTAGCGGAGGAAGAGACCCAGTACTTC.